This T cell receptor (beta chain) was identified during a study of STAT5B mutations in CD4+ large granular lymphocyte leukemia. Regarding the study as a whole: Main leukemic clonotypes were patient-specific, but approximately 25% appeared at low frequency elsewhere.

As to this clone: Antigen: not known.

With 3 bases clipped from V and 7 bases from J, the junction kept 5 bases outside the gene matches. The CDR3 has 14 residues. Germline V lookup: CDR1 MNHNY, CDR2 SVGAGI (reference sequence). This table comes from immunoSEQ multiplex PCR, and its TCRdb copy is limited to in-frame clones, with some not included. The sample consists of about 30,000 clones, around three quarters of them appearing once. The chain has TRBV6-6 and TRBJ1-1, with 10 bases identical to TRBD1. The receptor was derived from a human donor in good health. The sample taken for sequencing was CD4+ T cells from blood buffy coats. As DNA, the CDR3 is TGTGCCAGCAGTTATTCGACAGGGGGCAGTGAAGCTTTCTTT. This encodes CASSYSTGGSEAFF.